This is a list of T cell receptor beta chains from one sample in a study of T cell responses to AZD1222 COVID-19 vaccine. Method: immunoSEQ multiplex PCR; TCRdb's copy keeps in-frame clones and lacks some. The data show fewer than 250,000 clones, 92% seen once. This sample comprised peripheral blood, obtained on day 0 of AZD1222 vaccination. These receptors were obtained from an adult in good health. Both conserved end residues are part of each CDR3. A D gene is named only where the DNA matches it firmly. Some rows have no size entry. The others give once, few or many, or a class for an expanded clone.

D: TRBD1; size: -; V: TRBV18; J: TRBJ2-1; CDR3: CASSPQGQGGSYNEQFF; DNA: TGTGCCAGCTCACCCCAGGGACAGGGAGGGTCCTACAATGAGCAGTTCTTC
D: -; size: -; V: TRBV5-3; J: TRBJ1-5; CDR3: CARSLVQMFYNQPQHF; DNA: TGTGCCAGAAGCTTGGTACAGATGTTTTATAATCAGCCCCAGCATTTT
D: -; size: -; V: TRBV7-3; J: TRBJ1-1; CDR3: CASSLSGTAGLAFF; DNA: TGTGCCAGCAGCTTATCTGGGACCGCAGGTCTCGCTTTCTTT
D: -; size: -; V: TRBV11-1; J: TRBJ1-1; CDR3: CASSYTGFGTEAFF; DNA: TGTGCCAGCAGCTATACAGGGTTTGGGACTGAAGCTTTCTTT
D: -; size: -; V: TRBV9; J: TRBJ1-3; CDR3: CASSVAYRSSGNTIYF; DNA: TGTGCCAGCAGCGTAGCTTACCGGAGCTCTGGAAACACCATATATTTT
D: -; size: -; V: TRBV28; J: TRBJ1-3; CDR3: CASSLGREIGNTIYF; DNA: TGTGCCAGCAGTTTAGGTCGAGAAATCGGAAACACCATATATTTT
D: -; size: -; V: TRBV18; J: TRBJ1-6; CDR3: CASSLDGFSPLHF; DNA: TGTGCCAGCTCACTGGACGGATTTTCACCCCTCCACTTT
D: -; size: -; V: TRBV10-3; J: TRBJ2-2; CDR3: CAILNGNTGELFF; DNA: TGTGCCATCCTAAACGGAAACACCGGGGAGCTGTTTTTT
D: -; size: -; V: TRBV7-8; J: TRBJ2-3; CDR3: CASSLAGGEGTDTQYF; DNA: TGTGCCAGCAGCTTAGCCGGCGGTGAGGGCACAGATACGCAGTATTTT
D: -; size: -; V: TRBV6-5; J: TRBJ1-1; CDR3: CASKRDIDWDTEAFF; DNA: TGTGCCAGCAAGAGGGATATTGATTGGGACACTGAAGCTTTCTTT
D: -; size: -; V: TRBV19; J: TRBJ2-1; CDR3: CASSIAGHEQFF; DNA: TGTGCCAGTAGTATCGCGGGGCATGAGCAGTTCTTC
D: TRBD1; size: -; V: TRBV7-2; J: TRBJ2-1; CDR3: CASSLAGGREQFF; DNA: TGTGCCAGCAGCTTAGCAGGGGGCCGCGAGCAGTTCTTC
D: TRBD2; size: -; V: TRBV3-1/TRBV3-2; J: TRBJ2-1; CDR3: CASSQNLAGAPVDEQFF; DNA: TGTGCCAGCAGCCAAAACTTAGCGGGGGCGCCGGTGGATGAGCAGTTCTTC
D: TRBD1; size: -; V: TRBV28; J: TRBJ1-5; CDR3: CASSFQDRINQPQHF; DNA: TGTGCCAGCAGTTTCCAGGACAGGATTAATCAGCCCCAGCATTTT
D: -; size: -; V: TRBV7-2; J: TRBJ1-1; CDR3: CASSFFETVNTEAFF; DNA: TGTGCCAGCAGCTTCTTCGAGACAGTAAACACTGAAGCTTTCTTT
D: TRBD1; size: once; V: TRBV10-3; J: TRBJ1-1; CDR3: CATEDRGLTEAFF; DNA: TGTGCCACTGAGGACAGGGGGCTCACTGAAGCTTTCTTT
D: TRBD1; size: -; V: TRBV19; J: TRBJ1-1; CDR3: CASRGQRNTEAFF; DNA: TGTGCCAGTAGGGGACAGCGGAACACTGAAGCTTTCTTT
D: -; size: -; V: TRBV12-3/TRBV12-4; J: TRBJ2-1; CDR3: CASRQTGGVFF; DNA: TGTGCCAGCAGACAGACAGGCGGGGTGTTCTTC
D: -; size: -; V: TRBV6-4; J: TRBJ1-1; CDR3: CASSESGYTEAFF; DNA: TGTGCCAGCAGTGAATCGGGGTACACTGAAGCTTTCTTT
D: -; size: -; V: TRBV6-1; J: TRBJ2-7; CDR3: CASSEQSSYEQYF; DNA: TGTGCCAGCAGTGAACAGTCTTCCTACGAGCAGTACTTC
D: -; size: -; V: TRBV6-6; J: TRBJ2-4; CDR3: CASSETGPMVLDF; DNA: TGTGCCAGCAGTGAGACAGGCCCGATGGTGTTGGACTTC
D: TRBD2; size: -; V: TRBV7-2; J: TRBJ2-7; CDR3: CASSLPERLAGGSSYEQYF; DNA: TGTGCCAGCAGCTTGCCCGAAAGACTAGCGGGGGGGTCCTCCTACGAGCAGTACTTC
D: TRBD2; size: -; V: TRBV7-9; J: TRBJ2-7; CDR3: CASSLAASGATYEQYF; DNA: TGTGCCAGCAGCTTAGCTGCTAGCGGGGCAACCTACGAGCAGTACTTC
D: -; size: -; V: TRBV15; J: TRBJ1-6; CDR3: CATSRQGYNSPLHF; DNA: TGTGCCACCAGCAGACAGGGGTATAATTCACCCCTCCACTTT
D: TRBD1; size: -; V: TRBV2; J: TRBJ1-5; CDR3: CASSSGTVFSNQPQHF; DNA: TGTGCCAGCAGTTCCGGGACAGTTTTTAGCAATCAGCCCCAGCATTTT
D: -; size: -; V: TRBV7-9; J: TRBJ1-5; CDR3: CASSPGGVSQPQHF; DNA: TGTGCCAGCAGCCCCGGAGGGGTCAGCCAGCCCCAGCATTTT
D: -; size: -; V: TRBV9; J: TRBJ2-1; CDR3: CASSVEPPNSYNEQFF; DNA: TGTGCCAGCAGCGTAGAGCCGCCCAACTCCTACAATGAGCAGTTCTTC
D: -; size: -; V: TRBV5-1; J: TRBJ2-3; CDR3: CASSPERGSDTQYF; DNA: TGCGCCAGCAGCCCGGAGAGAGGTTCAGATACGCAGTATTTT
D: TRBD1; size: -; V: TRBV5-1; J: TRBJ1-1; CDR3: CASSLGLQGAPGVNTEAFF; DNA: TGCGCCAGCAGCTTGGGACTACAGGGGGCTCCTGGGGTGAACACTGAAGCTTTCTTT
D: -; size: -; V: TRBV4-1; J: TRBJ2-1; CDR3: CASSQEGLNEQFF; DNA: TGCGCCAGCAGCCAGGAGGGCCTCAATGAGCAGTTCTTC
D: -; size: -; V: TRBV20-1; J: TRBJ1-2; CDR3: CSALTNYGYTF; DNA: TGCAGTGCTCTAACTAACTATGGCTACACCTTC
D: -; size: once; V: TRBV12-3/TRBV12-4; J: TRBJ2-1; CDR3: CASGTLAYNEQFF; DNA: TGTGCCAGCGGGACTCTCGCCTACAATGAGCAGTTCTTC
D: -; size: once; V: TRBV5-1; J: TRBJ2-1; CDR3: CASSQVGSGYNEQFF; DNA: TGCGCCAGCAGCCAAGTAGGGTCCGGCTACAATGAGCAGTTCTTC
D: TRBD1; size: -; V: TRBV19; J: TRBJ1-2; CDR3: CASSTPGTGGDYGYTF; DNA: TGTGCCAGTAGTACCCCCGGGACAGGGGGCGACTATGGCTACACCTTC
D: -; size: medium-sized; V: TRBV5-4; J: TRBJ2-1; CDR3: CASSLVQGRHNEQFF; DNA: TGTGCCAGCAGCTTGGTTCAGGGAAGGCACAATGAGCAGTTCTTC
D: TRBD1; size: -; V: TRBV11-3; J: TRBJ1-1; CDR3: CVAEGTGNTEAFF; DNA: TGTGTCGCGGAGGGGACAGGGAACACTGAAGCTTTCTTT
D: -; size: -; V: TRBV28; J: TRBJ1-2; CDR3: CASSAGSTNYGYTF; DNA: TGTGCCAGCAGTGCCGGGAGTACTAACTATGGCTACACCTTC
D: -; size: -; V: TRBV3-1/TRBV3-2; J: TRBJ1-2; CDR3: CASSQVPMDGYTF; DNA: TGTGCCAGCAGCCAAGTCCCTATGGACGGCTACACCTTC
D: -; size: -; V: TRBV7-6; J: TRBJ1-3; CDR3: CASSLQGVLSGNTIYF; DNA: TGTGCCAGCAGCTTACAGGGAGTCCTCTCTGGAAACACCATATATTTT
D: TRBD1; size: once; V: TRBV30; J: TRBJ2-4; CDR3: CAWDRGEWNIQYF; DNA: TGTGCCTGGGACAGGGGGGAATGGAACATTCAGTACTTC
D: TRBD1; size: -; V: TRBV7-8; J: TRBJ2-1; CDR3: CASSARQGHEQFF; DNA: TGTGCCAGCAGCGCCCGACAGGGGCATGAGCAGTTCTTC